This T cell receptor (beta chain) was obtained from a study of identical twins. This CDR3 is built from 16 residues. Trimming cost V 2 bases and J 4 bases, with 15 bases left between them. Germline V gives CDR1 SGHRS, CDR2 YFSETQ. TCRdb redid the calling of the 5' RACE reads with MiXCR, one entry per CDR3 protein. The sample has around 240,000 distinct CDR3 sequences, about 11% seen once; the top ten hold 9% to 10%. Notes on the study in general: The same donors were not followed; conclusions instead depended on cross-sectional statistical analysis. For cord blood, abundant beta clonotypes had fewer insertions, unlike memory repertoires, which showed none.

This clonotype was seen many times. Its specificity is not known. The chain recombines TRBV5-1 with TRBJ2-2, with D perhaps matching TRBD2 (5 bases). This sequence originates from a man aged 45-65 years in good health. The sample was memory T cells sorted from blood. Written as DNA, the CDR3 is TGCGCCAGCAGCTTCAACATGGATCGGGGCACCGGGGAGCTGTTTTTT. It yields the protein CASSFNMDRGTGELFF.